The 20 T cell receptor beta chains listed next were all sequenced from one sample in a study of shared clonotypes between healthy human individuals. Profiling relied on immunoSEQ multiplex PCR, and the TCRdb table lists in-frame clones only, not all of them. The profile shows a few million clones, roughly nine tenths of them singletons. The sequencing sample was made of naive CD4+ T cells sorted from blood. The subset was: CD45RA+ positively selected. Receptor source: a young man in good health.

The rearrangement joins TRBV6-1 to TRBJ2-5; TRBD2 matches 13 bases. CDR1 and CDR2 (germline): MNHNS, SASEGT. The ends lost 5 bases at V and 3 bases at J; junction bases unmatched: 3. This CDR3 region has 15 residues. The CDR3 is CASSPTSGRKETQYF. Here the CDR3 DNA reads TGTGCCAGCAGTCCGACTAGCGGGAGGAAAGAGACCCAGTACTTC.

CDR3 sequence reads: CASSQDYGLYEQYF. The CDR3, as DNA: TGCGCCAGCAGCCAAGATTATGGCCTTTACGAGCAGTACTTC. V is TRBV4-1 and J is TRBJ2-7; D ambiguous. This CDR3 comprises 14 residues. CDR1 is MGHRA, CDR2 YSYEKL, per germline. V was cut by 0 bases and J by 4 bases, with 10 bases left in between.

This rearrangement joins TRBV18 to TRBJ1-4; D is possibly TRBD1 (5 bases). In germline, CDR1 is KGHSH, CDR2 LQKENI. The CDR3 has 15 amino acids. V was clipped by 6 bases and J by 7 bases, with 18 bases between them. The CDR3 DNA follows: TGTGCCAGCTCCCTTTTAGGGGCAGTAGGTGAAAAACTGTTTTTT. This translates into CASSLLGAVGEKLFF.

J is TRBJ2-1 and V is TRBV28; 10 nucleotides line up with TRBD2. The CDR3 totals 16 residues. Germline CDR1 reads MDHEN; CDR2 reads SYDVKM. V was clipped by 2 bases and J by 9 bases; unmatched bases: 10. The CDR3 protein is CASSLGRSGGAFEQFF. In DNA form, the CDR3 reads TGTGCCAGCAGTTTAGGGCGGAGCGGGGGGGCCTTTGAGCAGTTCTTC.

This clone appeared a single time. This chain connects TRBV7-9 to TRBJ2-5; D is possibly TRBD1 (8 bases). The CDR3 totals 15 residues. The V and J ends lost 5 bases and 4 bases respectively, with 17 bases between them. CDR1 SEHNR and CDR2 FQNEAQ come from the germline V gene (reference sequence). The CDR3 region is CASSHGQGGVETQYF. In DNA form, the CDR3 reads TGTGCCAGCAGCCACGGACAGGGAGGGGTAGAGACCCAGTACTTC.

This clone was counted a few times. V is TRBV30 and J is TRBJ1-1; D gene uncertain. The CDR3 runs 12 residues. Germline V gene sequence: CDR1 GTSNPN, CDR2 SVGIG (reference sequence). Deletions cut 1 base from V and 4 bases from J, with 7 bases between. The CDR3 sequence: CAWSEKSTEAFF. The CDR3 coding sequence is TGTGCCTGGAGTGAGAAGAGCACTGAAGCTTTCTTT.

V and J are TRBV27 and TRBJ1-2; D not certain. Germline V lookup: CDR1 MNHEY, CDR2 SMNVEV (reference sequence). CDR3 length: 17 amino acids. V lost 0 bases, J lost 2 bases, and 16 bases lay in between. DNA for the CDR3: TGTGCCAGCAGTTTATCGGGTCGGGGAGGGAACAACTATGGCTACACCTTC. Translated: CASSLSGRGGNNYGYTF.

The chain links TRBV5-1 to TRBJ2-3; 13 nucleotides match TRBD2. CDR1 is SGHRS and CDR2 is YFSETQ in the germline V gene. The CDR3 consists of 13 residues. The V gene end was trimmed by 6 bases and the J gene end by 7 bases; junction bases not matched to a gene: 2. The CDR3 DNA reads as TGCGCCAGCACAGGGACTAGCGGGAATACGCAGTATTTT. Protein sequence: CASTGTSGNTQYF. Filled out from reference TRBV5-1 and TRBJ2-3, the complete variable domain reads KAGVTQTPRYLIKTRGQQVTLSCSPISGHRSVSWYQQTPGQGLQFLFEYFSETQRNKGNFPGRFSGRQFSNSRSEMNVSTLELGDSALYLCASTGTSGNTQYFGPGTRLTVL.

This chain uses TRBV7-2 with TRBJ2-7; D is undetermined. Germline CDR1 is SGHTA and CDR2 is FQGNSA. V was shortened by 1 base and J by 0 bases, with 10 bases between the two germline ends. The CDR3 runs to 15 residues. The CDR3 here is CASSLVAEGSYEQYF. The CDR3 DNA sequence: TGTGCCAGCAGCTTAGTCGCGGAAGGCTCCTACGAGCAGTACTTC. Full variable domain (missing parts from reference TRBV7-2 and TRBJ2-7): GAGVSQSPSNKVTEKGKDVELRCDPISGHTALYWYRQSLGQGLEFLIYFQGNSAPDKSGLPSDRFSAERTGGSVSTLTIQRTQQEDSAVYLCASSLVAEGSYEQYFGPGTRLTVT.

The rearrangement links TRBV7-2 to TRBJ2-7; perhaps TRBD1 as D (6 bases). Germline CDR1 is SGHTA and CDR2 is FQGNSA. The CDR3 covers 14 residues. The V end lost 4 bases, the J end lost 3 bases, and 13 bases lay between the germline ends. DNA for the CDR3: TGTGCCAGCAGCTCGGGGAACAGGGTCTACGAGCAGTACTTC. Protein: CASSSGNRVYEQYF.

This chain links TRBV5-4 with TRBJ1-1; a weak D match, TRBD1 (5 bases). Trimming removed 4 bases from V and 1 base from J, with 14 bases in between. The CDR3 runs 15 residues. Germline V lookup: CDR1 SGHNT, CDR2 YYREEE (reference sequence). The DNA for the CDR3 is TGTGCCAGCAGCGTCGGCGGGACGGGGAACACTGAAGCTTTCTTT. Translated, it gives CASSVGGTGNTEAFF.

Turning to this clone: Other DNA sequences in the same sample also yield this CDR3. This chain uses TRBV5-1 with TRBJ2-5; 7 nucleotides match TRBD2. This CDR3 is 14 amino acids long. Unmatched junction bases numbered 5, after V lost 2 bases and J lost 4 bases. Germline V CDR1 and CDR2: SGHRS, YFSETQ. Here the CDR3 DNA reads TGCGCCAGCAGCTTAGCGGGGTCCGGAGAGACCCAGTACTTC. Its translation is CASSLAGSGETQYF.

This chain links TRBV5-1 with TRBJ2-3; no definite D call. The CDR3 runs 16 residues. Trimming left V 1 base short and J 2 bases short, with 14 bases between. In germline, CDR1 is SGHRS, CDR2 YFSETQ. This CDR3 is CASSLSGSPNTDTQYF. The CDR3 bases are TGCGCCAGCAGCTTGTCGGGCTCGCCAAACACAGATACGCAGTATTTT.

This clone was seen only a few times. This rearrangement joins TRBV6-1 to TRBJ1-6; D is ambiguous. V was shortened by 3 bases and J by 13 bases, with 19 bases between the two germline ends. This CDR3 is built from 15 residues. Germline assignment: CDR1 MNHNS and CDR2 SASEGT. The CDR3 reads CASSDPYMRSIPLHF. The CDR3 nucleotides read TGTGCCAGCAGTGACCCATACATGAGATCTATTCCCCTCCACTTT.

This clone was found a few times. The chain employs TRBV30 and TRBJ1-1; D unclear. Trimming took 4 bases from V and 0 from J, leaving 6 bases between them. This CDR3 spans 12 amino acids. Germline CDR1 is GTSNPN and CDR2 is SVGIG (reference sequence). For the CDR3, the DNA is TGTGCCTGGAAATACGTGAACACTGAAGCTTTCTTT. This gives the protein CAWKYVNTEAFF. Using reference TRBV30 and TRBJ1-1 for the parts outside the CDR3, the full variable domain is SQTIHQWPATLVQPVGSPLSLECTVEGTSNPNLYWYRQAAGRGLQLLFYSVGIGQISSEVPQNLSASRPQDRQFILSSKKLLLSDSGFYLCAWKYVNTEAFFGQGTRLTVV.

DNA of the CDR3: TGCGCCAGCAGCTTGGCCGGACAGGGCTACGGAAACACCATATATTTT. Protein sequence: CASSLAGQGYGNTIYF. The V gene is TRBV5-1, the J gene TRBJ1-3; 8 bases agree with TRBD1. The V segment lost 0 bases and the J segment 4 bases; nucleotides outside the gene matches: 6. The germline V gene has CDR1 SGHRS and CDR2 YFSETQ. The CDR3 runs to 16 residues.

The CDR3 is CASSGGPVRQPQHF. The CDR3 DNA reads as TGTGCCAGCAGTGGGGGTCCGGTCAGACAGCCCCAGCATTTT. The chain carries TRBV6-1 and TRBJ1-5; D not certain. The CDR3 has 14 amino acids. Germline CDR1 is MNHNS and CDR2 is SASEGT. V was shortened by 4 bases and J by 7 bases, with 14 bases between the two germline ends.

The CDR3 DNA sequence: TGTGCCAGCAGCCAAGGAGTTGTTTATGGCTACACCTTC. Its protein product is CASSQGVVYGYTF. The V and J genes are TRBV4-2 and TRBJ1-2; D gene unclear. The germline V and J ends were trimmed by 1 base and 5 bases, with 8 bases remaining between them. Germline values: CDR1 LGHNA, CDR2 YNFKEQ. CDR3 length: 13 residues.

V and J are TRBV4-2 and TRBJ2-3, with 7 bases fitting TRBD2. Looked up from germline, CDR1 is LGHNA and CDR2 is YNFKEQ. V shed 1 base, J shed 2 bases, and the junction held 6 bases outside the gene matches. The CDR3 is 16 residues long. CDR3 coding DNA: TGTGCCAGCAGCCAAGTTCTGGCGGGGGTCACAGATACGCAGTATTTT. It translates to CASSQVLAGVTDTQYF.

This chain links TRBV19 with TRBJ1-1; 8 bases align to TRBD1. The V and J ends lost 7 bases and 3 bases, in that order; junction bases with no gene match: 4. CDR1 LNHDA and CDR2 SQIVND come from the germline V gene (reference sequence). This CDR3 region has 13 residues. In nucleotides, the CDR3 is TGTGCCAGTACCCCGGACAGGGACACTGAAGCTTTCTTT. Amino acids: CASTPDRDTEAFF.